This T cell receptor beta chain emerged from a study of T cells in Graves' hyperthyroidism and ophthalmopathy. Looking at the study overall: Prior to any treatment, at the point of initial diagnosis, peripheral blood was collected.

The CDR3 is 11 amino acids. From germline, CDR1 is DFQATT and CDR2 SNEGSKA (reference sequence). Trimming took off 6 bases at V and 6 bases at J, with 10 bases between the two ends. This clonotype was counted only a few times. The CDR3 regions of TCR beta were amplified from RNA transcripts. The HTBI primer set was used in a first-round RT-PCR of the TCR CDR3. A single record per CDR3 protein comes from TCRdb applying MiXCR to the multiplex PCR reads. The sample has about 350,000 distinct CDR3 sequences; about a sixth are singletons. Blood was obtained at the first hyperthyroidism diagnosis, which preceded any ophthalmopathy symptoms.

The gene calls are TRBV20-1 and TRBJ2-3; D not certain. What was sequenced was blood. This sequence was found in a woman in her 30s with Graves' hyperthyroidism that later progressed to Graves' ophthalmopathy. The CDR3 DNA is TGCAGTGCCTCGAAACGGGATACGCAGTATTTT. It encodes CSASKRDTQYF.